A single sample is the source of the 17 T cell receptor beta chains below, sequenced in a study of blood T cell repertoires in COVID-19. Libraries were prepared by immunoSEQ multiplex PCR; TCRdb keeps only in-frame clonotypes and omits some of them. The sample lists over 300,000 clones; about 83% were seen once. The source material was peripheral blood. The receptors derive from a woman in her 50s with acute or convalescent COVID-19.

The V gene is TRBV10-3, the J gene TRBJ2-6, with D perhaps matching TRBD2 (6 bases). CDR3 length equals 16 residues. Germline V CDR1 and CDR2: ENHRY, SYGVKD. With 6 bases removed from V and 2 bases from J, the gap between germline ends came to 14 bases. The DNA for the CDR3 is TGTGCCATCAGGAAAGGGACTCCTGCTGGGGCCAACGTCCTGACTTTC. Translated: CAIRKGTPAGANVLTF.

V is TRBV5-1 and J is TRBJ2-1; 13 positions agree with TRBD2. The ends lost 5 bases at V and 3 bases at J; junction bases unmatched: 5. The CDR3 runs to 16 residues. Germline CDR1 is SGHRS and CDR2 is YFSETQ. The DNA for the CDR3 is TGCGCCAGCAGTTTCGGACTAGCGGGGGTCTACAATGAGCAGTTCTTC. Protein product: CASSFGLAGVYNEQFF.

The chain combines TRBV19 with TRBJ1-4; TRBD1 matches 7 bases. The ends lost 2 bases at V and 8 bases at J; junction bases unmatched: 5. This CDR3 comprises 14 residues. CDR1 and CDR2 from the germline V gene are LNHDA and SQIVND (reference sequence). CDR3 sequence reads: CASSIRGGQEKLFF. The CDR3 DNA reads as TGTGCCAGTAGTATAAGAGGGGGCCAGGAAAAACTGTTTTTT.

The chain has TRBV6-6 and TRBJ2-3; unclear D gene. CDR1 is MNHNY and CDR2 is SVGAGI in the germline V gene (reference sequence). This CDR3 comprises 15 residues. Trimming removed 3 bases at V and 1 base at J, with 11 bases between. The DNA for the CDR3 is TGTGCCAGCAGTTATAATCCTCGCGGCACAGATACGCAGTATTTT. The encoded protein is CASSYNPRGTDTQYF.

The chain combines TRBV4-3 with TRBJ2-1; 7 positions match TRBD1. The CDR3 is 15 residues long. The germline V gene has CDR1 LGHNA and CDR2 YSLEER. Trimming took 5 bases from V and 0 from J; bases not matched to a gene: 4. The DNA of the CDR3 is TGCGCCAGCAGCGTCCGACAGGGCTCCTACAATGAGCAGTTCTTC. It specifies CASSVRQGSYNEQFF.

V is TRBV11-2 and J is TRBJ1-2; unclear D gene. CDR1 and CDR2 from the germline V gene are SGHAT and FQNNGV. This CDR3 has 14 residues. Trimming took 1 base from V and 8 from J, leaving 14 bases between them. The CDR3 DNA sequence: TGTGCCAGCAGCTTAGCGGGGTGGGGATCCGGCTACACCTTC. Its protein is CASSLAGWGSGYTF.

The rearrangement links TRBV24-1 to TRBJ2-3; 7 bases line up with TRBD2. The CDR3 runs to 17 residues. CDR1 KGHDR and CDR2 SFDVKD come from the germline V gene. After removal of 0 bases from V and 0 bases from J, the junction contained 5 bases not matched to a gene. CDR3 DNA: TGTGCCACCAGTGATTTGCGAGCGGGGTTTAGCACAGATACGCAGTATTTT. Translating gives CATSDLRAGFSTDTQYF.

This clone is a singleton in its sample. V usage is TRBV3-1 (or the pseudogene TRBV3-2) and J usage is TRBJ2-7; D is perhaps TRBD1 (5 bases). Germline CDR1 LGHDT, CDR2 YNNKEL (reference sequence). Trimming took off 1 base at V and 4 bases at J, with 11 bases between the two ends. The CDR3 extends over 14 amino acids. The CDR3: CASSQGPGPYEQYV. The CDR3 DNA reads TGTGCCAGCAGCCAAGGGCCAGGGCCTTACGAGCAGTACGTC.

This chain links TRBV9 with TRBJ2-2, with D hard to call. The CDR3 has 16 amino acids. The V gene lost 4 bases and the J gene lost 2 bases, with 15 bases spanning the gap. The germline gives CDR1 SGDLS, CDR2 YYNGEE. The CDR3, as DNA: TGTGCCAGCAGCCCCCGGAGCAGTCCCAACACCGGGGAGCTGTTTTTT. It specifies CASSPRSSPNTGELFF.

The gene calls are TRBV5-4 and TRBJ1-2; D is ambiguous. The V gene's germline CDR1 is SGHNT and CDR2 YYREEE (reference sequence). V was cut by 0 bases and J by 3 bases, with 12 bases left in between. CDR3 length: 15 residues. CDR3 nucleotide sequence: TGTGCCAGCAGCTTGGGGACCGAGGAGGACTATGGCTACACCTTC. Translation: CASSLGTEEDYGYTF.

The gene calls are TRBV30 and TRBJ1-1; D is unclear. V shed 4 bases and J shed 2 bases, with 14 bases lying between them. In germline, CDR1 is GTSNPN, CDR2 SVGIG (reference sequence). This CDR3 contains 14 residues. Written as DNA, the CDR3 is TGTGCCTGGATTTGGGCAGGACTAAACACTGAAGCTTTCTTT. Its translation is CAWIWAGLNTEAFF.

The chain is built from TRBV7-9 and TRBJ1-4, with D perhaps matching TRBD1 (6 bases). CDR3 length: 15 amino acids. The V and J ends lost 5 bases and 8 bases respectively, with 18 bases between them. Looked up from germline, CDR1 is SEHNR and CDR2 is FQNEAQ (reference sequence). The CDR3 sequence: CASSPTGTRTEKLFF. The CDR3 region has the DNA TGTGCCAGCAGCCCAACAGGGACCCGGACCGAAAAACTGTTTTTT.

The table lists this clone with a few counts. The chain links TRBV5-5 to TRBJ1-5; D not resolved. The CDR3 length is 16 residues. CDR1 is SGHKS, CDR2 YYEKEE, per germline (reference sequence). The V gene lost 0 bases and the J gene lost 0 bases, with 10 bases spanning the gap. CDR3 region: CASSLGQSYSNQPQHF. The CDR3, as DNA: TGTGCCAGCAGCTTGGGGCAGTCTTATAGCAATCAGCCCCAGCATTTT. Full variable domain (outside the CDR3, taken from reference TRBV5-5 and TRBJ1-5): DAGVTQSPTHLIKTRGQQVTLRCSPISGHKSVSWYQQVLGQGPQFIFQYYEKEERGRGNFPDRFSARQFPNYSSELNVNALLLGDSALYLCASSLGQSYSNQPQHFGDGTRLSIL.

Only one count was recorded for this clone. The V gene is TRBV5-4, the J gene TRBJ2-3; D ambiguous. The CDR3 covers 15 residues. The V gene lost 2 bases and the J gene lost 0 bases, with 10 bases spanning the gap. Germline CDR1 reads SGHNT; CDR2 reads YYREEE (reference sequence). The CDR3 DNA reads as TGTGCCAGCAGCTTCCGGGTCTCTAGCACAGATACGCAGTATTTT. As protein: CASSFRVSSTDTQYF.

The CDR3 nucleotides are TGCAGTGCTAGTGGTAGCGGGGGGGGCACAGATACGCAGTATTTT. Its protein product is CSASGSGGGTDTQYF. The chain carries TRBV20-1 and TRBJ2-3; 11 bases are shared with TRBD2. Germline CDR1 DFQATT, CDR2 SNEGSKA (reference sequence). The V gene end was trimmed by 3 bases and the J gene end by 1 base; junction bases not matched to a gene: 3. CDR3 length: 15 residues.

The rearrangement uses TRBV6-1 and TRBJ1-2, with D perhaps matching TRBD1 (6 bases). V was pared by 2 bases and J by 1 base, with 11 bases between. The CDR3 spans 15 residues. Germline loops: CDR1 MNHNS, CDR2 SASEGT. The CDR3 is CASSEQPGVNYGYTF. As DNA, the CDR3 is TGTGCCAGCAGTGAACAACCAGGGGTTAACTATGGCTACACCTTC.

This clone was observed a handful of times. The chain uses TRBV5-1 and TRBJ2-1; TRBD1 matches at 7 bases. Losses at the gene ends were 2 bases for V and 3 bases for J; bases not matched to a gene: 8. The germline gives CDR1 SGHRS, CDR2 YFSETQ. The CDR3 is 16 amino acids. CDR3 bases: TGCGCCAGCAGCTTCGAAACGGGACAGATCTACAATGAGCAGTTCTTC. It translates to CASSFETGQIYNEQFF.